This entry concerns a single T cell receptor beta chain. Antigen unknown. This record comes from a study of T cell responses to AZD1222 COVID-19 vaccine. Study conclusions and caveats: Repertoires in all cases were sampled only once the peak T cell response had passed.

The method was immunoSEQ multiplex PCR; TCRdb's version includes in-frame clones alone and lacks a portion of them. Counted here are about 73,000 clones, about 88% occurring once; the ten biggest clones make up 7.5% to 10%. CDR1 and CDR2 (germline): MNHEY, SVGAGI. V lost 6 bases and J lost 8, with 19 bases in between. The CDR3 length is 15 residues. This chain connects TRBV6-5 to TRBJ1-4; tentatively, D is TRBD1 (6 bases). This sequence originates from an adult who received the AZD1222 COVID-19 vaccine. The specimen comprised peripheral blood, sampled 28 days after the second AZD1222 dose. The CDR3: CASSPGWGAREKLFF. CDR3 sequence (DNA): TGTGCCAGCAGCCCCGGCTGGGGGGCTAGGGAAAAACTGTTTTTT.